The 6 T cell receptor beta chains listed next were all sequenced from one sample in a study of blood T cell repertoires in COVID-19. Assay used: immunoSEQ multiplex PCR; TCRdb lists only in-frame clones, some missing. The table shows about 340,000 clones, with 65% to 85% occurring only once. Sequencing was carried out using peripheral blood. These receptor sequences come from a man aged 25 to 45 with active or convalescent COVID-19.

The V and J genes are TRBV6-2 or TRBV6-3 and TRBJ2-7, with 10 bases matching TRBD2. The CDR3 covers 15 residues. CDR1 is MNHEY and CDR2 is SVGEGT in the germline V gene. J gave up 1 base and V 5 bases, and 5 bases lay outside the gene matches. CDR3 sequence (DNA): TGTGCCAGCAGTCTAGCGGGGGACACATCCTACGAGCAGTACTTC. Its protein is CASSLAGDTSYEQYF.

CDR3 protein: CATSVGLAGVREQFF. The CDR3 DNA sequence: TGTGCCACCAGTGTTGGACTAGCGGGAGTGAGAGAGCAGTTCTTC. The chain recombines TRBV24-1 with TRBJ2-1, with 13 bases aligning to TRBD2. From germline, CDR1 is KGHDR and CDR2 SFDVKD. The CDR3 length is 15 residues. The trim removed 5 bases at V and 10 bases at J, leaving 7 bases unmatched.

In this sample, this clone turned up many times. V usage is TRBV28 and J usage is TRBJ2-1, with 9 positions matching TRBD2. CDR1 MDHEN and CDR2 SYDVKM come from the germline V gene. V gave up 7 bases and J gave up 6 bases; unmatched junction bases: 7. The CDR3 spans 14 residues. CDR3 sequence reads: CASKLAGAGNEQFF. The DNA for the CDR3 is TGTGCCAGCAAACTAGCGGGTGCGGGCAATGAGCAGTTCTTC. Supplemented by reference TRBV28 and TRBJ2-1, the full variable domain reads DVKVTQSSRYLVKRTGEKVFLECVQDMDHENMFWYRQDPGLGLRLIYFSYDVKMKEKGDIPEGYSVSREKKERFSLILESASTNQTSMYLCASKLAGAGNEQFFGPGTRLTVL.

The chain couples TRBV12-5 to TRBJ1-5, with D possibly matching TRBD1 (5 bases). The CDR3 totals 17 residues. Germline V gene data show CDR1 as LGHNT and CDR2 as FRNRAP. The V and J ends lost 7 bases and 2 bases respectively, with 21 bases between them. DNA for the CDR3: TGTGCTAGTGCCTTGGGGAGGGGAGGGGTAGGCAATCAGCCCCAGCATTTT. Protein product: CASALGRGGVGNQPQHF.

V is TRBV3-1 (or the pseudogene TRBV3-2) and J is TRBJ2-2, with 9 bases lining up with TRBD2. The germline V gene encodes CDR1 LGHDT and CDR2 YNNKEL (reference sequence). This CDR3 comprises 16 residues. V lost 4 bases, J lost 7 bases, and 10 bases stayed unmatched. Here the CDR3 reads CASSLSSSGNSGELFF. In nucleotides, the CDR3 is TGTGCCAGCAGCCTATCGTCTAGCGGGAATAGCGGGGAGCTGTTTTTT.

The J gene is TRBJ2-1, the V gene TRBV29-1, with TRBD1 as a possible D gene (5 bases). The CDR3 is 11 residues long. CDR1 SQVTM and CDR2 ANQGSEA come from the germline V gene. The ends were cut back, 6 bases at V and 6 bases at J, with 9 bases in the middle. In nucleotides, the CDR3 is TGCAGCGTCCCCAGGGTCAATGAGCAGTTCTTC. Protein product: CSVPRVNEQFF.